These 10 T cell receptor beta chains share one sample of origin, sequenced in a study of Tregs in tolerant kidney transplant recipients. Produced via immunoSEQ multiplex PCR; TCRdb's table is partial and in-frame only. Of some 64,000 clones in the sample, 98% are singletons; the top ten hold approximately 0.34%. The source material was Tregs from blood, sampled before the transplant. All receptors come from a human donor who received a combined kidney and bone marrow transplant.

This chain links TRBV30 with TRBJ1-2, with 7 nucleotides matching TRBD1. V shed 1 base, J shed 8 bases, and the junction held 4 bases outside the gene matches. The CDR3 runs to 12 residues. Germline CDR1 is GTSNPN and CDR2 is SVGIG (reference sequence). The CDR3 reads CAWSGDSGGYTF. Here the CDR3 DNA reads TGTGCCTGGAGTGGGGACAGTGGAGGCTACACCTTC.

This clone has only one observation. The chain recombines TRBV18 with TRBJ1-5; maybe TRBD1 (6 bases). The CDR3 length is 14 residues. V was clipped by 1 base and J by 6 bases, with 10 bases between them. The germline V gene encodes CDR1 KGHSH and CDR2 LQKENI. The CDR3 reads CASSPQGDGQPQHF. In DNA form, the CDR3 reads TGTGCCAGCTCACCACAGGGGGATGGTCAGCCCCAGCATTTT.

This clone came up once. V is TRBV5-1 and J is TRBJ1-2; D not certain. Trimming shortened V by 4 bases and J by 9 bases, and 22 bases separated the two germline ends. CDR1 is SGHRS, CDR2 YFSETQ, per germline. This CDR3 has 15 amino acids. The CDR3 is CASSTKGRTSTSYTF. For the CDR3, the DNA is TGCGCCAGCAGCACGAAAGGACGGACTTCAACGAGCTACACCTTC.

This chain links TRBV11-3 with TRBJ2-1; D unresolved. V was clipped by 2 bases and J by 3 bases, with 8 bases between them. The V gene's germline CDR1 is SGHNT and CDR2 YENEEA. The CDR3 spans 14 residues. The DNA for the CDR3 is TGTGCCAGCAGCTTACAAGCGAACTACAATGAGCAGTTCTTC. The encoded protein is CASSLQANYNEQFF. The entire variable domain, with the rest obtained from reference TRBV11-3 and TRBJ2-1, is as follows: EAGVVQSPRYKIIEKKQPVAFWCNPISGHNTLYWYLQNLGQGPELLIRYENEEAVDDSQLPKDRFSAERLKGVDSTLKIQPAELGDSAVYLCASSLQANYNEQFFGPGTRLTVL.

In DNA form, the CDR3 reads TGTGCCACCAGCAGAGTCTGGGGCAGGGATGCTGGCTACACCTTC. It is translated as CATSRVWGRDAGYTF. The J gene is TRBJ1-2, the V gene TRBV15, with TRBD1 as a possible D gene (5 bases). Germline V gives CDR1 LNHNV, CDR2 YYDKDF (reference sequence). The CDR3 totals 15 residues. With 1 base removed from V and 7 bases from J, the gap between germline ends came to 16 bases.

The chain recombines TRBV6-5 with TRBJ2-7; a possible D gene is TRBD1 (8 bases). The CDR3 has 14 residues. From germline, CDR1 is MNHEY and CDR2 SVGAGI. Deletions cut 5 bases from V and 3 bases from J, with 14 bases between. CDR3 DNA: TGTGCCAGCAGTGACTACAGGGGGGGCTACGAGCAGTACTTC. This codes for CASSDYRGGYEQYF.

The V call is TRBV7-2, the J call TRBJ2-3, with TRBD2 as a possible D gene (7 bases). Germline V CDR1 and CDR2: SGHTA, FQGNSA. Trimming took 5 bases from V and 5 from J, leaving 17 bases between them. There are 15 residues in the CDR3. The CDR3 DNA sequence: TGTGCCAGCAGCCAAATGAGGGGGGGCAAAGATACGCAGTATTTT. As protein: CASSQMRGGKDTQYF.

The rearrangement uses TRBV19 and TRBJ2-1, with TRBD2 matching 9 bases. V gave up 4 bases and J gave up 12 bases; unmatched junction bases: 13. Per the germline V gene, CDR1 is LNHDA and CDR2 is SQIVND (reference sequence). The CDR3 length is 15 residues. The CDR3 coding sequence is TGTGCCAGTAGTAGGGCTAGCGGGACATCTCCTTCGCAGTTCTTC. This translates into CASSRASGTSPSQFF.

The chain carries TRBV5-1 and TRBJ2-5; 7 positions match TRBD1. The germline gives CDR1 SGHRS, CDR2 YFSETQ. V gave up 2 bases and J gave up 1 base; unmatched junction bases: 8. The CDR3 contains 16 residues. CDR3 nucleotide sequence: TGCGCCAGCAGCTTCATGACAGGGTCGGGCCAAGAGACCCAGTACTTC. Protein sequence: CASSFMTGSGQETQYF.

The chain joins TRBV11-3 to TRBJ2-1; 8 bases line up with TRBD2. V lost 5 bases and J lost 6; bases outside the gene matches: 15. Germline loops: CDR1 SGHNT, CDR2 YENEEA. This CDR3 contains 17 residues. The CDR3 loop is CASSPPTREREPNEQFF. In nucleotides, the CDR3 is TGTGCCAGCAGCCCACCCACCCGAGAGCGGGAGCCCAATGAGCAGTTCTTC.